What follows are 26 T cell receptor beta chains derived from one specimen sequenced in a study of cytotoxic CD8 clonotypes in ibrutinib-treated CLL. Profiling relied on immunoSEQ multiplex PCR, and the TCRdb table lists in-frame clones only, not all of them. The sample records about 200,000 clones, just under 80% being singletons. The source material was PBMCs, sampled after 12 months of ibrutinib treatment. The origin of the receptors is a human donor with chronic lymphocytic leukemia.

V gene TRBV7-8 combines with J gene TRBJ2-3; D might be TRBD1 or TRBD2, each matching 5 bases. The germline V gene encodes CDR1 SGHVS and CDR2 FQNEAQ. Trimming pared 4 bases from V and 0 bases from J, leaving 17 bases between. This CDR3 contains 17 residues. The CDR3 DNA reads TGTGCCAGCAGCTCCTCGGTTGGGACGGTTAGCACAGATACGCAGTATTTT. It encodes CASSSSVGTVSTDTQYF.

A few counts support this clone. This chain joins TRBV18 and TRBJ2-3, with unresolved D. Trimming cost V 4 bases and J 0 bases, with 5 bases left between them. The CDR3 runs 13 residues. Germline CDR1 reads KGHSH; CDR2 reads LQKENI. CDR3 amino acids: CASSRPSTDTQYF. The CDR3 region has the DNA TGTGCCAGCTCACGCCCTAGCACAGATACGCAGTATTTT.

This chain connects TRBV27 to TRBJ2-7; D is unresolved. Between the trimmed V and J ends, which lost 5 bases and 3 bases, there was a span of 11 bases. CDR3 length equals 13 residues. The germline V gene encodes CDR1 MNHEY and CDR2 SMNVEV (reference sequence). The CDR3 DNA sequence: TGTGCCAGCAGTCCCGAAGGGCGCTACGAGCAGTACTTC. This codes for CASSPEGRYEQYF.

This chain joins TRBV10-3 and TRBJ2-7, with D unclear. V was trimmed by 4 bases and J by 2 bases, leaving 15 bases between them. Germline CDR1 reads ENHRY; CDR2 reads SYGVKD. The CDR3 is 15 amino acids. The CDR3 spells CAISAQLTPAYEQYF. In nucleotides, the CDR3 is TGTGCCATCAGTGCACAGTTGACACCGGCCTACGAGCAGTACTTC.

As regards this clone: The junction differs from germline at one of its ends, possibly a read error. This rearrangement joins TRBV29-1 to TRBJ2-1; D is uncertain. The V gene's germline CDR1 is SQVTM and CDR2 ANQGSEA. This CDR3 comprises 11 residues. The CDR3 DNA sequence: TGCAGCGTTGAAGATCTTGCAGGTGAGGTCTTC. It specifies CSVEDLAGEVF.

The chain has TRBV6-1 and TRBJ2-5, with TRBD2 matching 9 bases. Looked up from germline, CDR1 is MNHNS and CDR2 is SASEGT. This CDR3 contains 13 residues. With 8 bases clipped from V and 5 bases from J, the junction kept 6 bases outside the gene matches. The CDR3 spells CASAGGEDETQYF. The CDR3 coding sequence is TGTGCCAGCGCGGGAGGGGAGGACGAGACCCAGTACTTC.

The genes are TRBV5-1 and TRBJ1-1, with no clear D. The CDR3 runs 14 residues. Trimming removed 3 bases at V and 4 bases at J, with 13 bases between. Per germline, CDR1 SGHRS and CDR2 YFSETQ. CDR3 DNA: TGCGCCAGCAGCTCTATATTACCGGGCACTGAAGCTTTCTTT. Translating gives CASSSILPGTEAFF.

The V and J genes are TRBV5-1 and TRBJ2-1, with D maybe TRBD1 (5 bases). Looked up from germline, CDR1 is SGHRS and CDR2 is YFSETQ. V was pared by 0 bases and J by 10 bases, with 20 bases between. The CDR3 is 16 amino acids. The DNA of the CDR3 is TGCGCCAGCAGCTTGGCCGGCAGGGCTGCCGTCGGCGAGCAGTTCTTC. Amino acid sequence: CASSLAGRAAVGEQFF.

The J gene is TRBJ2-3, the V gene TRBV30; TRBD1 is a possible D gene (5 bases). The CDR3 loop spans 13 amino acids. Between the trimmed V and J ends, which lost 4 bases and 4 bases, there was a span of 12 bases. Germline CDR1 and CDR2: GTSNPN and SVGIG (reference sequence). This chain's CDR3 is CAWTGSVADTQYF. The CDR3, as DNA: TGTGCCTGGACAGGGTCCGTCGCAGATACGCAGTATTTT.

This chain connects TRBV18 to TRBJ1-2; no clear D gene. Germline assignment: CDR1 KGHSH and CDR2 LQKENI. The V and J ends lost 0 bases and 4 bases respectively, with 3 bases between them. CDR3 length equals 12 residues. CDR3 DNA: TGTGCCAGCTCACCACCGGCCTATGGCTACACCTTC. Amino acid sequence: CASSPPAYGYTF.

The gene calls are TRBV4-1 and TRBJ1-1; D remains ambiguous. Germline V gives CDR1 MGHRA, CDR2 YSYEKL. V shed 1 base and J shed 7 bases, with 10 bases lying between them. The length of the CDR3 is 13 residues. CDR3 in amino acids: CASSQVGRIEAFF. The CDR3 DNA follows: TGCGCCAGCAGCCAAGTCGGGCGGATTGAAGCTTTCTTT.

CDR3 residues: CASSLAVMQGVYSPLHF. The CDR3, as DNA: TGTGCCAGCAGCTTAGCTGTCATGCAGGGGGTTTATTCACCCCTCCACTTT. The genes are TRBV7-8 and TRBJ1-6; 7 nucleotides line up with TRBD1. The germline CDR1 and CDR2 sequences are SGHVS and FQNEAQ. CDR3 length: 17 amino acids. V shed 0 bases, J shed 8 bases, and the junction held 10 bases outside the gene matches.

CDR3 sequence reads: CASSDSGGRSYEQYF. DNA for the CDR3: TGTGCCAGCAGTGACTCGGGAGGGAGGTCCTACGAGCAGTACTTC. The rearrangement links TRBV6-4 to TRBJ2-7; 7 bases are shared with TRBD2. This CDR3 is built from 15 residues. Germline loops: CDR1 MRHNA, CDR2 SNTAGT. Germline trimming cut 0 bases from V and 1 base from J; bases unmatched to any gene: 3.

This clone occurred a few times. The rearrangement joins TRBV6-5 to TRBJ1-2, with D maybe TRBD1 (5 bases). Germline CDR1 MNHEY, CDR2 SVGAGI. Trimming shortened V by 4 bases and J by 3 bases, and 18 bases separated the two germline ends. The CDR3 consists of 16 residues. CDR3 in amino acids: CASSSPGLWGDYGYTF. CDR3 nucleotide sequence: TGTGCCAGCAGTTCCCCGGGACTTTGGGGGGACTATGGCTACACCTTC.

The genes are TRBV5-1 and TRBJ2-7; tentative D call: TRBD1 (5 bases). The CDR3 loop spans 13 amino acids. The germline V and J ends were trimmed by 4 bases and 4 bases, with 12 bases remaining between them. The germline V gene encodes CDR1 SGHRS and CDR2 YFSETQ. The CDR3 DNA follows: TGCGCCAGCAGCCTGACAGTGGTGTACGAGCAGTACTTC. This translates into CASSLTVVYEQYF.

The CDR3 DNA follows: TGTGCCAGCAGCGGGGATCGCGAGCAGTACTTC. Translation gives CASSGDREQYF. The J gene is TRBJ2-7, the V gene TRBV11-2; unclear D gene. The germline V gene encodes CDR1 SGHAT and CDR2 FQNNGV. This CDR3 comprises 11 residues. With 5 bases removed from V and 6 bases from J, the gap between germline ends came to 8 bases.

CDR3 sequence: CASSLVVAGSTDTQYF. The DNA for the CDR3 is TGCGCCAGCAGCTTGGTGGTAGCGGGCTCCACAGATACGCAGTATTTT. The V gene is TRBV5-1, the J gene TRBJ2-3; 7 positions agree with TRBD2. This CDR3 region has 16 residues. V dropped 0 bases and J dropped 2; count of bases not matched to a gene: 6. Germline V lookup: CDR1 SGHRS, CDR2 YFSETQ.

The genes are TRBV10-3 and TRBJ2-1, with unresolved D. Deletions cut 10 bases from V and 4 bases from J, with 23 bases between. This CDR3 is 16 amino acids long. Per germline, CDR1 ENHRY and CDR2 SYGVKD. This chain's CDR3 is CATTGRSQHLYNEQFF. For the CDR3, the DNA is TGTGCCACGACCGGCAGATCCCAGCACTTGTACAATGAGCAGTTCTTC.

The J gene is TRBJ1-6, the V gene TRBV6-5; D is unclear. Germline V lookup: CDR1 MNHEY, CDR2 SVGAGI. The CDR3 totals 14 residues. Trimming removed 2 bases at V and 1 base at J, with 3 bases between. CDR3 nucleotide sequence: TGTGCCAGCAGTTACGGTTCCTATAATTCACCCCTCCACTTT. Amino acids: CASSYGSYNSPLHF.

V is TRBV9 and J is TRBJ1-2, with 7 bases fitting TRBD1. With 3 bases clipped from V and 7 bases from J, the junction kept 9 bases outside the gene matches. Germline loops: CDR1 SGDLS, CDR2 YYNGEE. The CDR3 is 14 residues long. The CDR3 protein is CASSARQGLGGYTF. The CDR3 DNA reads TGTGCCAGCAGCGCTAGACAGGGTTTAGGTGGCTACACCTTC.

The CDR3 sequence is CSVVANRGYGYTF. As DNA, the CDR3 is TGCAGCGTTGTAGCCAATAGGGGCTATGGCTACACCTTC. The chain recombines TRBV29-1 with TRBJ1-2; D may be TRBD1 (5 bases). The V gene lost 4 bases and the J gene lost 4 bases, with 13 bases spanning the gap. CDR1 SQVTM and CDR2 ANQGSEA come from the germline V gene. The CDR3 runs 13 residues.

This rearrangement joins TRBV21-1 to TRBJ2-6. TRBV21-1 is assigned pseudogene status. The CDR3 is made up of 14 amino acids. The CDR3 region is CASSNVTGANVLTF. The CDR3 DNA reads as TGTGCCAGCAGCAACGTGACTGGGGCCAACGTCCTGACTTTC.

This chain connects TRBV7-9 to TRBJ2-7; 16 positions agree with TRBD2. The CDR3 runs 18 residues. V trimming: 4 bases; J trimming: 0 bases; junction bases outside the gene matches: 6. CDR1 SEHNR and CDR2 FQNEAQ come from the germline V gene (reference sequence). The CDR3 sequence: CASSYTGLAGGPSYEQYF. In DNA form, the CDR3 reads TGTGCCAGCAGCTATACGGGACTAGCGGGAGGGCCCTCCTACGAGCAGTACTTC.

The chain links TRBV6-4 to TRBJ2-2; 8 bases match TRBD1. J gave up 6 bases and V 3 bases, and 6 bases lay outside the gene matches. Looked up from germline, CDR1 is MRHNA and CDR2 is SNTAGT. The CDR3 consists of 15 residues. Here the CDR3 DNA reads TGTGCCAGCAGTGAAGGACAGGGTTCACCCGGGGAGCTGTTTTTT. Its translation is CASSEGQGSPGELFF.

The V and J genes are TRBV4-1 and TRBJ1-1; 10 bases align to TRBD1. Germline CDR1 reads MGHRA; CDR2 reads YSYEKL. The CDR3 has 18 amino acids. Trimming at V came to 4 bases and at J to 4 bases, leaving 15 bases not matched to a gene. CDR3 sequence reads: CASSPRIGTGEVSTEAFF. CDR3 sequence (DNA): TGCGCCAGCAGCCCGAGAATAGGGACAGGGGAAGTGAGCACTGAAGCTTTCTTT.

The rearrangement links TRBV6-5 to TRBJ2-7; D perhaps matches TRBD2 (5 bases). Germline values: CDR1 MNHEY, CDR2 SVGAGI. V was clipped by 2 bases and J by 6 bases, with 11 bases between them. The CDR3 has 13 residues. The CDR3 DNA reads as TGTGCCAGCAGTTACGGTGAGGGATCCGAGCAGTACTTC. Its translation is CASSYGEGSEQYF.